This TCR beta chain came from a study of T-cell memory formation after mild COVID-19. As for the study in general: TCR clusters were mostly confined to one donor each.

Overall study findings and caveats: The CD4+ clones that contracted clustered mainly within CM and EM, and the CD8+ clones concentrated in EMRA.

Concerning this clonotype: The antigen is unknown.

The trim removed 4 bases at V and 10 bases at J, leaving 3 bases unmatched. This CDR3 has 13 residues. Germline-derived CDR1 and CDR2 are MNHEY and SVGAGI. cDNA libraries for TCR alpha and TCR beta, carrying sample barcodes and UMIs, came from 5'RACE with constant-segment primers. TCRdb re-called the 5' RACE reads through MiXCR, storing one row per CDR3 protein. The sample yields 250,000 to 300,000 distinct CDR3 sequences, about 16% seen once. V and J are TRBV6-5 and TRBJ1-4, with 10 bases aligning to TRBD1. Sequences were obtained from PBMCs or a T cell subset sorted from them (not recorded which). This sequence originates from a man in his late teens or twenties who had mild COVID-19 (a few samples of this study predate the infection). Cell type and time point are not known. CDR3: CASSSTGGGKLFF. The DNA of the CDR3 is TGTGCCAGCAGTTCGACAGGGGGCGGAAAACTGTTTTTT.